Listed below are T cell receptor beta chains from one sample, sequenced in a study of glioma-infiltrating T cells after dendritic cell vaccination. Repertoires were generated with immunoSEQ multiplex PCR, while TCRdb's copy carries only in-frame clones and drops some. The table shows tens of thousands of clones, with under 85% occurring only once. Sequenced material: blood, taken after dendritic cell vaccination. These TCRs come from a human donor with glioblastoma. Both conserved end residues are part of each CDR3. Fields, in order: clone size, J gene, V gene, D gene, CDR3 protein, CDR3 DNA. D genes are given only for firm matches. Part of the rows lack a size; the others show once, few, many or a class for expanded clones.

abundance: -
j_gene: TRBJ1-5
v_gene: TRBV2
d_gene: -
CDR3aa: CASRDDSPNQPQHF
CDR3nt: TGTGCCAGCAGAGACGACAGTCCAAATCAGCCCCAGCATTTT

abundance: -
j_gene: TRBJ1-6
v_gene: TRBV13
d_gene: TRBD1
CDR3aa: CASSLAAGLTGRSPLHF
CDR3nt: TGTGCCAGCAGCTTAGCCGCGGGGTTGACAGGGAGGTCACCCCTCCACTTT

abundance: once
j_gene: TRBJ2-7
v_gene: TRBV6-6
d_gene: -
CDR3aa: CASSYVSYYEQYF
CDR3nt: TGTGCCAGCAGTTACGTGTCGTACTACGAGCAGTACTTC

abundance: -
j_gene: TRBJ1-5
v_gene: TRBV27
d_gene: -
CDR3aa: CASSLYYDQPQHF
CDR3nt: TGTGCCAGCAGTTTATATTATGATCAGCCCCAGCATTTT

abundance: once
j_gene: TRBJ2-3
v_gene: TRBV5-6
d_gene: -
CDR3aa: CASSLLHKTDTQYF
CDR3nt: TGTGCCAGCAGCTTGTTACACAAGACAGATACGCAGTATTTT

abundance: -
j_gene: TRBJ2-5
v_gene: TRBV2
d_gene: TRBD2
CDR3aa: CASRTSGGQETQYF
CDR3nt: TGTGCCAGCAGGACTAGCGGGGGCCAAGAGACCCAGTACTTC

abundance: -
j_gene: TRBJ2-5
v_gene: TRBV7-2
d_gene: TRBD1
CDR3aa: CASSPDRAFGETQYF
CDR3nt: TGTGCCAGCAGCCCGGACAGGGCATTTGGAGAGACCCAGTACTTC

abundance: -
j_gene: TRBJ1-1
v_gene: TRBV19
d_gene: -
CDR3aa: CASSISRNTEAFF
CDR3nt: TGTGCCAGTAGTATCTCGAGGAACACTGAAGCTTTCTTT

abundance: -
j_gene: TRBJ2-3
v_gene: TRBV4-3
d_gene: TRBD2
CDR3aa: CASSQDEERGKQYF
CDR3nt: TGCGCCAGCAGCCAAGATGAGGAGCGGGGGAAGCAGTATTTT

abundance: few
j_gene: TRBJ1-5
v_gene: TRBV19
d_gene: -
CDR3aa: CASSIASFSQPQHF
CDR3nt: TGTGCCAGTAGTATAGCGAGCTTCTCTCAGCCCCAGCATTTT

abundance: -
j_gene: TRBJ2-5
v_gene: TRBV4-1
d_gene: -
CDR3aa: CASSQVEGPETQYF
CDR3nt: TGCGCCAGCAGCCAAGTGGAGGGACCGGAGACCCAGTACTTC

abundance: -
j_gene: TRBJ2-5
v_gene: TRBV5-6
d_gene: TRBD1
CDR3aa: CASSQRRTGAQETQYF
CDR3nt: TGTGCCAGCAGCCAAAGACGGACAGGGGCTCAAGAGACCCAGTACTTC

abundance: -
j_gene: TRBJ2-1
v_gene: TRBV7-9
d_gene: TRBD2
CDR3aa: CASSSTSGYNEQFF
CDR3nt: TGTGCCAGCAGCTCAACTAGCGGCTACAATGAGCAGTTCTTC

abundance: -
j_gene: TRBJ1-4
v_gene: TRBV18
d_gene: TRBD1
CDR3aa: CASSPGGTGSEKLFF
CDR3nt: TGTGCCAGCTCACCGGGAGGGACAGGGAGTGAAAAACTGTTTTTT

abundance: -
j_gene: TRBJ2-7
v_gene: TRBV5-6
d_gene: TRBD1
CDR3aa: CASNTGQVTYEQYF
CDR3nt: TGTGCCAGCAATACGGGACAGGTGACCTACGAGCAGTACTTC

abundance: -
j_gene: TRBJ1-4
v_gene: TRBV2
d_gene: -
CDR3aa: CASSIQGLTNEKLFF
CDR3nt: TGTGCCAGCAGTATTCAGGGATTGACTAATGAAAAACTGTTTTTT

abundance: -
j_gene: TRBJ2-7
v_gene: TRBV5-4
d_gene: -
CDR3aa: CASSLGTYEQYF
CDR3nt: TGTGCCAGCAGCTTGGGGACTTACGAGCAGTACTTC

abundance: -
j_gene: TRBJ1-1
v_gene: TRBV6-5
d_gene: -
CDR3aa: CASSLLGVGTEAFF
CDR3nt: TGTGCCAGCAGTCTCTTAGGTGTCGGGACTGAAGCTTTCTTT

abundance: -
j_gene: TRBJ2-7
v_gene: TRBV19
d_gene: TRBD1
CDR3aa: CASSIGTGVYEQYF
CDR3nt: TGTGCCAGTAGTATAGGGACAGGGGTATACGAGCAGTACTTC

abundance: -
j_gene: TRBJ2-3
v_gene: TRBV5-4
d_gene: TRBD2
CDR3aa: CASSSLAGGVTDTQYF
CDR3nt: TGTGCCAGCAGCTCCCTAGCGGGGGGAGTCACAGATACGCAGTATTTT

abundance: -
j_gene: TRBJ1-5
v_gene: TRBV6-1
d_gene: -
CDR3aa: CASSERTNQPQHF
CDR3nt: TGTGCCAGCAGTGAAAGGACTAATCAGCCCCAGCATTTT

abundance: many
j_gene: TRBJ1-6
v_gene: TRBV27
d_gene: TRBD1
CDR3aa: CASNGQGESSPLHF
CDR3nt: TGTGCCAGTAATGGACAGGGGGAATCTTCACCCCTCCACTTT

abundance: -
j_gene: TRBJ1-3
v_gene: TRBV6-1
d_gene: TRBD1
CDR3aa: CASSEEGARFSGNTIYF
CDR3nt: TGTGCCAGCAGTGAAGAGGGGGCACGCTTCTCTGGAAACACCATATATTTT

abundance: few
j_gene: TRBJ2-7
v_gene: TRBV5-1
d_gene: TRBD1
CDR3aa: CASSWGQHEQYF
CDR3nt: TGCGCCAGCAGCTGGGGACAGCACGAGCAGTACTTC

abundance: -
j_gene: TRBJ1-2
v_gene: TRBV28
d_gene: TRBD1
CDR3aa: CASRSGGYGYTF
CDR3nt: TGTGCCAGCAGGTCAGGGGGCTATGGCTACACCTTC

abundance: -
j_gene: TRBJ2-1
v_gene: TRBV9
d_gene: -
CDR3aa: CASSVRDTQEQFF
CDR3nt: TGTGCCAGCAGCGTCCGGGACACCCAGGAGCAGTTCTTC

abundance: -
j_gene: TRBJ1-1
v_gene: TRBV10-3
d_gene: -
CDR3aa: CASSGPGVTEAFF
CDR3nt: TGTGCCTCCTCAGGGCCAGGGGTCACTGAAGCTTTCTTT

abundance: -
j_gene: TRBJ1-1
v_gene: TRBV4-1
d_gene: -
CDR3aa: CASSPRMNTEAFF
CDR3nt: TGCGCCAGCAGCCCCAGGATGAACACTGAAGCTTTCTTT

abundance: -
j_gene: TRBJ2-7
v_gene: TRBV5-1
d_gene: -
CDR3aa: CASSLVAGEHEQYF
CDR3nt: TGCGCCAGCAGCTTGGTGGCAGGCGAGCACGAGCAGTACTTC

abundance: once
j_gene: TRBJ2-5
v_gene: TRBV7-9
d_gene: TRBD2
CDR3aa: CASSPGTSGGVTQYF
CDR3nt: TGTGCCAGCAGCCCCGGGACTAGCGGGGGGGTGACCCAGTACTTC

abundance: -
j_gene: TRBJ2-2
v_gene: TRBV7-2
d_gene: TRBD2
CDR3aa: CASRGTSGDGELFF
CDR3nt: TGTGCCAGCAGGGGGACTAGCGGGGACGGGGAGCTGTTTTTT

abundance: -
j_gene: TRBJ1-1
v_gene: TRBV7-9
d_gene: TRBD1
CDR3aa: CASSWTGGTEAFF
CDR3nt: TGTGCCAGCAGCTGGACAGGGGGCACTGAAGCTTTCTTT

abundance: -
j_gene: TRBJ2-5
v_gene: TRBV4-1
d_gene: -
CDR3aa: CASSQGVADGETQYF
CDR3nt: TGCGCCAGCAGCCAAGGGGTCGCGGATGGGGAGACCCAGTACTTC

abundance: -
j_gene: TRBJ2-5
v_gene: TRBV6-5
d_gene: -
CDR3aa: CASSYSPTGVTQYF
CDR3nt: TGTGCCAGCAGTTACTCCCCGACAGGCGTGACCCAGTACTTC

abundance: few
j_gene: TRBJ2-6
v_gene: TRBV6-1
d_gene: -
CDR3aa: CASSEDRYSGANVLTF
CDR3nt: TGTGCCAGCAGTGAAGACCGGTACTCTGGGGCCAACGTCCTGACTTTC

abundance: once
j_gene: TRBJ2-7
v_gene: TRBV30
d_gene: -
CDR3aa: CAWSHTGEVGQYF
CDR3nt: TGTGCCTGGAGTCACACAGGGGAGGTCGGGCAGTACTTC

abundance: -
j_gene: TRBJ1-2
v_gene: TRBV19
d_gene: -
CDR3aa: CASSPDLRSSNYGYTF
CDR3nt: TGTGCCAGTAGTCCAGACCTTCGGAGTAGTAACTATGGCTACACCTTC

abundance: -
j_gene: TRBJ2-5
v_gene: TRBV18
d_gene: -
CDR3aa: CASSNFGGMGTQYF
CDR3nt: TGTGCCAGCTCTAACTTTGGAGGGATGGGGACCCAGTACTTC

abundance: -
j_gene: TRBJ1-2
v_gene: TRBV4-1
d_gene: -
CDR3aa: CASSQGLAGGYGYTF
CDR3nt: TGCGCCAGCAGCCAGGGTTTGGCGGGGGGCTATGGCTACACCTTC

abundance: few
j_gene: TRBJ2-1
v_gene: TRBV7-2
d_gene: TRBD2
CDR3aa: CASSLSAGGSEQFF
CDR3nt: TGTGCCAGCAGCTTATCAGCGGGGGGGAGTGAGCAGTTCTTC

abundance: -
j_gene: TRBJ2-3
v_gene: TRBV11-3
d_gene: -
CDR3aa: CASSPDRYTDTQYF
CDR3nt: TGTGCCAGCAGCCCAGACAGATACACAGATACGCAGTATTTT

abundance: -
j_gene: TRBJ2-3
v_gene: TRBV11-3
d_gene: -
CDR3aa: CASSLGSRDTQYF
CDR3nt: TGTGCCAGCAGCTTGGGGAGTCGGGATACGCAGTATTTT

abundance: -
j_gene: TRBJ1-6
v_gene: TRBV7-9
d_gene: -
CDR3aa: CASSIRHFSSYNSPLHF
CDR3nt: TGTGCCAGCAGCATCAGACATTTCAGCTCCTATAATTCACCCCTCCACTTT

abundance: -
j_gene: TRBJ2-7
v_gene: TRBV9
d_gene: -
CDR3aa: CASSVGSDTYEQYF
CDR3nt: TGTGCCAGCAGCGTAGGGTCCGACACCTACGAGCAGTACTTC

abundance: -
j_gene: TRBJ1-5
v_gene: TRBV7-8
d_gene: -
CDR3aa: CASSPHMDQPQHF
CDR3nt: TGTGCCAGCAGTCCCCACATGGATCAGCCCCAGCATTTT

abundance: -
j_gene: TRBJ2-3
v_gene: TRBV18
d_gene: TRBD1
CDR3aa: CASSPPGTESTDTQYF
CDR3nt: TGTGCCAGCTCACCACCCGGGACAGAAAGCACAGATACGCAGTATTTT

abundance: -
j_gene: TRBJ1-3
v_gene: TRBV6-1
d_gene: TRBD1
CDR3aa: CASTIQGPRNTIYF
CDR3nt: TGTGCCAGCACCATACAGGGGCCTAGAAACACCATATATTTT

abundance: -
j_gene: TRBJ2-3
v_gene: TRBV7-3
d_gene: -
CDR3aa: CASSLIGGTDTQYF
CDR3nt: TGTGCCAGCAGCCTAATCGGGGGCACAGATACGCAGTATTTT

abundance: -
j_gene: TRBJ2-7
v_gene: TRBV7-3
d_gene: -
CDR3aa: CASSFGQSSYEQYF
CDR3nt: TGTGCCAGCAGCTTCGGACAGAGCTCCTACGAGCAGTACTTC

abundance: -
j_gene: TRBJ2-7
v_gene: TRBV4-1
d_gene: -
CDR3aa: CASSQDVAGADGEQYF
CDR3nt: TGTGCCAGCAGCCAAGATGTGGCGGGGGCCGATGGAGAGCAGTACTTC

abundance: -
j_gene: TRBJ1-2
v_gene: TRBV9
d_gene: TRBD1
CDR3aa: CASSVVGQGDGYTF
CDR3nt: TGTGCCAGCAGCGTAGTGGGACAGGGCGATGGCTACACCTTC

abundance: -
j_gene: TRBJ1-2
v_gene: TRBV4-2
d_gene: TRBD1
CDR3aa: CASRETTGGGYGYTF
CDR3nt: TGTGCCAGCAGGGAGACCACAGGGGGTGGTTATGGCTACACCTTC

abundance: -
j_gene: TRBJ1-1
v_gene: TRBV7-9
d_gene: -
CDR3aa: CASSSMYDRLNTEAFF
CDR3nt: TGTGCCAGCAGCTCCATGTACGACAGACTGAACACTGAAGCTTTCTTT

abundance: -
j_gene: TRBJ2-1
v_gene: TRBV5-4
d_gene: TRBD1
CDR3aa: CASSLGTGHYEQFF
CDR3nt: TGTGCCAGCAGTCTGGGGACAGGGCACTATGAGCAGTTCTTC